The rows below give T cell receptor beta chains drawn from one sample of a study of T cells in localized non-small cell lung cancer. Profiling relied on immunoSEQ multiplex PCR, and the TCRdb table lists in-frame clones only, not all of them. The sample consists of around 53,000 clones, around 80% of them appearing once. The sample was PBMCs, taken before any cancer treatment. These receptor sequences come from a woman aged 40-69 years with stage II lung adenocarcinoma. Each CDR3 is given with its conserved first and last residue. The D gene is left open where the match is weak. Where a row states a size, it is once, few, many or the class of an expanded clone; other rows omit it.

TRBD1	-	TRBV18	TRBJ2-2	CASSARQGAAGELFF	TGTGCCAGCTCAGCGCGACAGGGGGCGGCCGGGGAGCTGTTTTTT
-	-	TRBV7-3	TRBJ1-6	CASSLEWGGNSPLHF	TGTGCCAGCAGCTTAGAATGGGGGGGCAATTCACCCCTCCACTTT
-	-	TRBV9	TRBJ1-1	CASSVGGDSEAFF	TGTGCCAGCAGCGTGGGGGGAGACAGTGAAGCTTTCTTT
-	-	TRBV19	TRBJ2-5	CASSMGGEVETQYF	TGTGCCAGTAGTATGGGCGGGGAGGTAGAGACCCAGTACTTC
-	-	TRBV7-3	TRBJ2-1	CASSSTGDEQFF	TGTGCCAGCAGCTCAACGGGAGATGAGCAGTTCTTC
TRBD2	once	TRBV9	TRBJ2-1	CASSVELAGAYNEQFF	TGTGCCAGCAGCGTAGAACTAGCGGGGGCCTACAATGAGCAGTTCTTC
-	-	TRBV7-2	TRBJ1-1	CASSLVGYTEAFF	TGTGCCAGCAGCTTAGTGGGTTACACTGAAGCTTTCTTT
-	-	TRBV27	TRBJ1-4	CASSSTGEKLFF	TGTGCCAGCAGTTCTACTGGCGAAAAACTGTTTTTT
-	-	TRBV30	TRBJ1-2	CAWSVLVSGYAYTF	TGTGCCTGGAGTGTACTGGTGTCAGGTTATGCCTACACCTTC
-	-	TRBV2	TRBJ2-5	CASSGGSNQETQYF	TGTGCCAGCAGTGGGGGGTCAAACCAAGAGACCCAGTACTTC
-	-	TRBV6-1	TRBJ1-5	CASSEGGGNQPQHF	TGTGCCAGCAGTGAAGGGGGAGGGAATCAGCCCCAGCATTTT
-	-	TRBV11-3	TRBJ1-1	CASSLRAENTEAFF	TGTGCCAGCAGCCTCCGGGCAGAGAACACTGAAGCTTTCTTT
-	-	TRBV11-2	TRBJ1-2	CASSLRRDGYTF	TGTGCCAGCAGCTTACGCCGGGATGGCTACACCTTC
TRBD2	-	TRBV7-3	TRBJ2-1	CASSLNPAGYNEQFF	TGTGCCAGCAGCTTAAATCCAGCGGGGTACAATGAGCAGTTCTTC
-	-	TRBV7-6	TRBJ2-5	CASSLVSGAKETQYF	TGTGCCAGCAGCTTAGTGTCCGGGGCCAAAGAGACCCAGTACTTC
-	-	TRBV11-2	TRBJ2-5	CASSLASTRRQETQYF	TGTGCCAGCAGCTTAGCGTCTACACGGAGGCAAGAGACCCAGTACTTC